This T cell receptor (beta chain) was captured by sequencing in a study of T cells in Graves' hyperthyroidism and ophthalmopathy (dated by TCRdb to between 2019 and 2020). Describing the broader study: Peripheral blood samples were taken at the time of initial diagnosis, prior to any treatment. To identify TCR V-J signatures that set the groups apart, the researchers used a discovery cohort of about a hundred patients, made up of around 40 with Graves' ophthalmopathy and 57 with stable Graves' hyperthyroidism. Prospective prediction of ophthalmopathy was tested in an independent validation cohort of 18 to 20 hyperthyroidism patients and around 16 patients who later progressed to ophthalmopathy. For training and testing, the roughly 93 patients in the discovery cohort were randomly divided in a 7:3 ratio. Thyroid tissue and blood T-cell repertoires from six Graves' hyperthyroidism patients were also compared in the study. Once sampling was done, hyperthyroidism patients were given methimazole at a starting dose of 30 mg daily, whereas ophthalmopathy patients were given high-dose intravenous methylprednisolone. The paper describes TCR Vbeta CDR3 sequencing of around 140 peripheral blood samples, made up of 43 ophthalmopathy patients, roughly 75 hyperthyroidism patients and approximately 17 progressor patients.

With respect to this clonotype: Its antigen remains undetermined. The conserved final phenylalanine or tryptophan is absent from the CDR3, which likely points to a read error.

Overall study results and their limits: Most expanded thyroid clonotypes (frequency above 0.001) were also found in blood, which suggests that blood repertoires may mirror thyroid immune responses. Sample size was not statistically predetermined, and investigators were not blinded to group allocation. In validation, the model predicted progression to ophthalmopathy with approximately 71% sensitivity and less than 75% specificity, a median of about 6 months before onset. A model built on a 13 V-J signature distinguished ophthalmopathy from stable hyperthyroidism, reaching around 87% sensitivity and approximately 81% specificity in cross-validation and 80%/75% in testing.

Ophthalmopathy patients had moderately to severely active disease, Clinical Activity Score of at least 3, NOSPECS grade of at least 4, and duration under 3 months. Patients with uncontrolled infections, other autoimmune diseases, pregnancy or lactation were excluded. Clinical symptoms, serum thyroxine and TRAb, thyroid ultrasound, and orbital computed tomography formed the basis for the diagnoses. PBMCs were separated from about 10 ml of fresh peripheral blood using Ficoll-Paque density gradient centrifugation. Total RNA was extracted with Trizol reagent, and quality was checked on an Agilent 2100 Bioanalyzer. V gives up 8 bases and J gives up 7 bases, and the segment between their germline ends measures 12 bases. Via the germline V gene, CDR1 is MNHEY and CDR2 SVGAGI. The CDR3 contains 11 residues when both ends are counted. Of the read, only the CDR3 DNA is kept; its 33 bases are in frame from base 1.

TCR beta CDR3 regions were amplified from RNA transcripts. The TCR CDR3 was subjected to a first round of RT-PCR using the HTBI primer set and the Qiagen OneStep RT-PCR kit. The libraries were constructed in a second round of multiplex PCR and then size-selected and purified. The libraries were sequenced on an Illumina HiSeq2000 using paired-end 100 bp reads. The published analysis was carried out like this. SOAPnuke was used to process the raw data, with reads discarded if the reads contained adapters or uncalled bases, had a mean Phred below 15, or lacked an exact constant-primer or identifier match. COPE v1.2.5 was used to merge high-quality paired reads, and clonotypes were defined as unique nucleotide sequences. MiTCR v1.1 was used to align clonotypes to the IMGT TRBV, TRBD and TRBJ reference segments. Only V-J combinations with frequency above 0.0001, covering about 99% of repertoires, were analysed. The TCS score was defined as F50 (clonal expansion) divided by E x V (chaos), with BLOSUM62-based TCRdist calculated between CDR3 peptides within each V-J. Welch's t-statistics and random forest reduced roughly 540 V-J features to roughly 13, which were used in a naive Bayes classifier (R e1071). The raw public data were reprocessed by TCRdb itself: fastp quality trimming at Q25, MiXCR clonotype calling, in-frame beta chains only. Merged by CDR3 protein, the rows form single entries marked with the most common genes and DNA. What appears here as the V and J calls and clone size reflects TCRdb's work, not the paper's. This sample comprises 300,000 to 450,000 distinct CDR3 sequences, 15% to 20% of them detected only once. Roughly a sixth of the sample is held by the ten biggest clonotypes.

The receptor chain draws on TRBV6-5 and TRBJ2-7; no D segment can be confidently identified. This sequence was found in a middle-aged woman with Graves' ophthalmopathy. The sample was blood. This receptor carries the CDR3 CASRSGREQYL. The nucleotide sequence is TGTGCCAGCCGTTCCGGGCGGGAGCAGTACTTA.